This T cell receptor beta chain comes out of a study of beta chain features in type 1 diabetes. A single heparinised blood sample, averaging around 120 mL, was obtained per donor. V dropped 8 bases and J dropped 5; count of bases not matched to a gene: 11. CDR1 is SQVTM and CDR2 is ANQGSEA in the germline V gene. This CDR3 has 15 amino acids. The study reverse transcribed the entire isolated RNA, so it sequenced expressed TCRB transcripts. Method: immunoSEQ multiplex PCR; TCRdb's copy keeps in-frame clones and lacks some. The data hold 350,000 to 400,000 clones, with less than 15% observed a single time. There are a few counts of this clone. Its antigen is still unknown. Study outcomes and limitations: Compared to healthy donors, patients appeared to have naive, central memory and Treg TCRB repertoires that were more alike. Insertions were fewer and deletions more numerous at VDJ junctions in type 1 diabetes patients.

The sequence derives from a woman younger than 30 in good health. The rearrangement joins TRBV29-1 to TRBJ2-2, with 10 bases identical to TRBD1. The sample was naive CD4+ T cells from blood. CDR3 nucleotides: TGCAGCACCCAGACAGGGGGCGTAGGAACCGGGGAGCTGTTTTTT. It encodes CSTQTGGVGTGELFF.